This TCR beta chain was profiled in a study of lymphopenia after photon versus proton radiotherapy. Findings and limits, study-wide: Post-nadir TCR diversity decline inversely tracked overall survival among those who died. Better survival with proton therapy was suggested as possible, not demonstrated. Under photons, naive T cells and diversity fell while effector/memory populations rose. Post-nadir diversity loss with photons came from oligoclonal expansion, particularly CD8+ Temra cells.

Data came from immunoSEQ multiplex PCR; TCRdb stores just in-frame clones and leaves some out. The table has tens of thousands of clones, 86% seen once. Per the germline V gene, CDR1 is KGHSH and CDR2 is LQKENI. V shed 1 base and J shed 5 bases, with 12 bases lying between them. This CDR3 is 15 amino acids long. As regards this clone: The antigen is undetermined.

The sequence came from a woman between 65 and 79 years old with pancreatic cancer. Some clones in this sample may be carry-over from other donors' samples. This chain uses TRBV18 with TRBJ1-5; D is perhaps TRBD1 (6 bases). The material was peripheral blood, obtained from a patient treated with proton-based radiotherapy. CDR3 loop: CASSPLRTADQPQHF. Written as DNA, the CDR3 is TGTGCCAGCTCACCACTTCGGACAGCGGATCAGCCCCAGCATTTT.